The next 2 T cell receptor beta chains were all read from a single sample in a study of T cell repertoires in aging, cancer and after chemotherapy. A mixed TRB-A/B primer pool amplified rearranged TRB by multiplex touch-down PCR. One entry per CDR3 protein, called by TCRdb with MiXCR from the multiplex PCR reads. The data contain about 18,000 distinct CDR3 sequences, about 46% of them singletons. Amplification of TCR beta used genomic DNA extracted from peripheral blood. Sequencing input: blood. These receptors were collected from a human donor in good health.

V and J are TRBV15 and TRBJ2-5, with D possibly matching TRBD1 (5 bases). Trimming shortened V by 3 bases and J by 2 bases, and 7 bases separated the two germline ends. The length of the CDR3 is 13 residues. Germline V gives CDR1 LNHNV, CDR2 YYDKDF (reference sequence). CDR3 nucleotide sequence: TGTGCCACCAGCAGGACAGCTCAAGAGACCCAGTACTTC. Translating it yields CATSRTAQETQYF.

This clonotype was seen more than once but under ten times. In nucleotides, the CDR3 is TGTGCCAGCAGCACCGCCAGGGACAGGACGGTAGATACGCAGTATTTT. This translates into CASSTARDRTVDTQYF. The chain uses TRBV19 and TRBJ2-3, with 8 bases that match TRBD1. V lost 9 bases, J lost 5 bases, and 16 bases stayed unmatched. Germline CDR1 is LNHDA and CDR2 is SQIVND (reference sequence). The CDR3 runs 16 residues.